This T cell receptor beta chain was recorded in a study of regulatory T cells in long-lasting Graves disease. Relying on iRepertoire HTBI primers and Arm-PCR of CDR3 regions, the team built TCR beta libraries. TCRdb re-called the multiplex PCR reads through MiXCR, storing one row per CDR3 protein. The table has more than 450,000 distinct CDR3 sequences, roughly 16% seen once; the top ten hold 12%. Sample time point: newly diagnosed GD, antithyroid drugs for less than 3 months. RNA extracted from PBMCs served as the sequencing template. From each patient, nine milliliters of peripheral blood was drawn and collected into an EDTA anticoagulant tube. In its sample, this clonotype was seen many times. The same sample was also used in a study of T cells in Graves' hyperthyroidism and ophthalmopathy. That paper notes: An initial round of RT-PCR targeting the TCR CDR3 relied on the HTBI primer set.

Here the sequenced sample was peripheral blood mononuclear cells (PBMCs), taken at new diagnosis, from a patient treated with antithyroid drugs. This clonotype originated in a middle-aged man with Graves disease.

CDR3 in amino acids: CASSYDRREVAYEQYF. The CDR3 nucleotides read TGTGCCAGCAGTTACGATAGGCGGGAGGTCGCCTACGAGCAGTACTTC. The V and J genes are TRBV6-2 or TRBV6-3 and TRBJ2-7, with 8 positions matching TRBD2. The CDR3 totals 16 residues. Trimming cost V 2 bases and J 2 bases; bases outside gene matches: 8. In germline, CDR1 is MNHEY, CDR2 SVGEGT.